The TCR beta chain described here comes from a study of T cell clonality in common variable immunodeficiency. Study results and caveats: In common variable immunodeficiency, TCR beta chains reportedly carried fewer deletions and N-nucleotide insertions.

Some clones are missing from TCRdb's copy, which holds only in-frame ones; the method was immunoSEQ multiplex PCR. Found here are about 40,000 clones, no singletons; the ten largest cover about 3%. Germline CDR1 and CDR2: MGHRA and YSYEKL. The CDR3 runs 15 residues. Trimming removed 0 bases from V and 0 bases from J, with 6 bases in between. This clone was counted many times. Its antigen is still unknown. The sequence runs out 3 residues before the end of the CDR3; the remainder is reconstructed from the germline J gene. The specimen sequenced was peripheral blood mononuclear cells. The source of this sequence is a person aged 18 to 75 in good health. The J gene is TRBJ1-3, the V gene TRBV4-1; no firm D call. CDR3 amino acids: CASSQDRLSGNTIYF. CDR3 DNA (partial): TGCGCCAGCAGCCAAGATCGTCTCTCTGGAAACACC.